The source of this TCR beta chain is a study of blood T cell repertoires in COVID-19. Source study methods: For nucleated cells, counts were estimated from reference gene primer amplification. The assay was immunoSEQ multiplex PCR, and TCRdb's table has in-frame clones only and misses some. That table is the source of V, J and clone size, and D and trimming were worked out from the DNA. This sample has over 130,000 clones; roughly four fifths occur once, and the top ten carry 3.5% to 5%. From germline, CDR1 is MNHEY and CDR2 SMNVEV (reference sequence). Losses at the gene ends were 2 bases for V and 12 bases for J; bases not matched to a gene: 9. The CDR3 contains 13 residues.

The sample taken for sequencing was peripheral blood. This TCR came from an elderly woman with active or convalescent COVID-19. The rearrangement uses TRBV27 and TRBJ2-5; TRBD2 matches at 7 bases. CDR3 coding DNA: TGTGCCAGCAGTTTAATGCCGGGGGGTGTCAAGTACTTC. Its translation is CASSLMPGGVKYF.